The 4 T cell receptor beta chains given below trace back to one sample, sequenced in a study of identical twins. TCRdb used MiXCR to reprocess the 5' RACE reads, holding one entry per CDR3 protein. The data hold 1.5 million to 2 million distinct CDR3 sequences, with about 32% observed a single time. Sequencing used cord blood. The receptors were sampled from a newborn girl in good health.

This clonotype was found many times. The gene calls are TRBV4-2 and TRBJ2-3; D unclear. The CDR3 is 13 amino acids. Germline CDR1 reads LGHNA; CDR2 reads YNFKEQ. The V end was cut by 5 bases, the J end by 2 bases, with 8 bases between. The CDR3 here is CASSDLDTDTQYF. The CDR3 DNA follows: TGTGCCAGCAGCGACCTCGACACAGATACGCAGTATTTT.

V gene TRBV3-1 combines with J gene TRBJ2-3, with 11 bases that match TRBD2. J gave up 4 bases and V 4 bases, and 7 bases lay outside the gene matches. CDR3 length: 16 amino acids. The germline V gene has CDR1 LGHDT and CDR2 YNNKEL (reference sequence). CDR3 loop: CASSRVTSGSADTQYF. The CDR3 DNA is TGTGCCAGCAGCCGAGTCACTAGCGGGAGCGCAGATACGCAGTATTTT.

V and J are TRBV25-1 and TRBJ2-5; D gene uncertain. The DNA end is a closer match to TRBJ2-7, so the J assignment may be wrong. This CDR3 region has 13 residues. Per the germline V gene, CDR1 is MGHDK and CDR2 is SYGVNS. The CDR3 nucleotides are TGTGCCAGCAGTGAAGGGGTGGTCTACGAGCAGTACTTC. This gives the protein CASSEGVVYEQYF.

To note about this clonotype: Relative to the germline gene, one junction end is altered; a read error may explain this. The chain is built from TRBV7-2 and TRBJ1-2; D is perhaps TRBD1 (6 bases). The V gene's germline CDR1 is SGHTA and CDR2 FQGNSA. The CDR3 totals 13 residues. CDR3 sequence (DNA): TGTGCCAGCAGCTTCTGGGCAGGGGTTGGCCACACCTTC. This encodes CASSFWAGVGHTF.